A selection of T cell receptor beta chains follows, all from one sample in a study of shared clonotypes between healthy human individuals. Method: immunoSEQ multiplex PCR; TCRdb's copy keeps in-frame clones and lacks some. The profile covers around 1.1 million clones, with approximately 80% appearing a single time and roughly 0.65% taken by the ten largest. The sample taken for sequencing was memory CD4+ T cells from PBMCs. These receptors originate from a man aged 18 to 29 in good health. Some clones in this sample may be carry-over from other donors' samples. Both conserved end residues are part of each CDR3. The D gene is left open where the match is weak. Clone size is given for some rows only: seen once, a few or many times, or a class if the clone is expanded.

v_gene,j_gene,abundance,d_gene,CDR3aa,CDR3nt
TRBV5-1,TRBJ2-3,-,-,CASSPGKITDTQYF,TGCGCCAGCAGCCCCGGGAAGATCACAGATACGCAGTATTTT
TRBV6-6,TRBJ1-2,-,-,CASSYSGGANYGYTF,TGTGCCAGCAGTTACTCGGGAGGGGCTAACTATGGCTACACCTTC
TRBV11-2,TRBJ2-1,-,-,CASSLAPTRSYNEQFF,TGTGCCAGCAGCTTAGCCCCCACTAGGTCCTACAATGAGCAGTTCTTC
TRBV7-2,TRBJ2-3,-,TRBD2,CASSSREGGITTTDTQYF,TGTGCCAGCAGCTCCCGGGAGGGAGGGATTACAACGACAGATACGCAGTATTTT
TRBV11-2,TRBJ2-1,few,-,CASSQNRPGGEQFF,TGTGCCAGCAGCCAGAACCGACCCGGCGGTGAGCAGTTCTTC
TRBV5-6,TRBJ2-1,-,-,CASSVRRAGEQFF,TGTGCCAGCAGCGTCAGGAGGGCGGGTGAGCAGTTCTTC
TRBV7-7,TRBJ2-3,-,TRBD2,CASSPGLAADTQYF,TGTGCCAGCAGCCCGGGACTAGCTGCAGATACGCAGTATTTT
TRBV6-5,TRBJ2-7,-,-,CASSYLSRGYEQYF,TGTGCCAGCAGTTACCTCTCCCGGGGCTACGAGCAGTACTTC
TRBV7-8,TRBJ2-7,-,TRBD2,CASSLDRAGVGYEQYF,TGTGCCAGCAGCTTAGATCGAGCGGGAGTAGGCTACGAGCAGTACTTC
TRBV5-4,TRBJ2-7,-,TRBD2,CASSTASGNTYEQYF,TGTGCCAGCAGCACAGCTAGCGGGAACACCTACGAGCAGTACTTC
TRBV6-6,TRBJ2-7,-,-,CASSYSRGVYEQYF,TGTGCCAGCAGTTACTCGCGTGGGGTCTACGAGCAGTACTTC
TRBV4-2,TRBJ1-1,-,TRBD1,CASSQGQGGVTEAFF,TGTGCCAGCAGCCAAGGACAGGGGGGGGTCACTGAAGCTTTCTTT
TRBV4-3,TRBJ1-6,once,-,CASSQAGTRNSPLHF,TGCGCCAGCAGCCAAGCCGGGACAAGGAATTCACCCCTCCACTTT
TRBV7-2,TRBJ2-3,-,TRBD2,CASSIRSGSTDTQYF,TGTGCCAGCAGCATACGTAGCGGGAGCACAGATACGCAGTATTTT
TRBV5-8,TRBJ1-5,-,-,CASSPDGNQPQHF,TGTGCCAGCAGCCCGGACGGGAATCAGCCCCAGCATTTT
TRBV5-1,TRBJ2-5,once,-,CASSPGGTQYF,TGCGCCAGCAGCCCGGGTGGGACCCAGTACTTC
TRBV15,TRBJ1-4,-,-,CATSRDGGANEKLFF,TGTGCCACCAGCAGAGATGGGGGGGCGAATGAAAAACTGTTTTTT
TRBV5-4,TRBJ2-1,once,-,CASSLATASYNEQFF,TGTGCCAGCAGCTTGGCGACAGCTTCCTACAATGAGCAGTTCTTC
TRBV30,TRBJ2-1,-,TRBD2,CAWSREGPTEQFF,TGTGCCTGGAGTCGGGAGGGCCCTACTGAGCAGTTCTTC
TRBV7-9,TRBJ2-7,many,TRBD1,CASSFRDSHYEQYF,TGTGCCAGCAGCTTCCGGGACAGCCACTACGAGCAGTACTTC
TRBV2,TRBJ2-3,-,-,CASSGVGGDTQYF,TGTGCCAGCAGTGGTGTCGGGGGAGATACGCAGTATTTT
TRBV7-2,TRBJ2-7,-,-,CASSLRGSYEQYF,TGTGCCAGCAGCTTGAGGGGCTCCTACGAGCAGTACTTC
TRBV2,TRBJ2-5,-,-,CASNPVGETQYF,TGTGCCAGCAACCCCGTAGGAGAGACCCAGTACTTC
TRBV5-1,TRBJ2-5,-,TRBD1,CASSEQGAGETQYF,TGCGCCAGCAGCGAACAGGGGGCGGGGGAGACCCAGTACTTC
TRBV7-9,TRBJ2-3,-,TRBD2,CASSFWGSGSSTDTQYF,TGTGCCAGCAGCTTTTGGGGTAGCGGGTCTAGCACAGATACGCAGTATTTT
TRBV29-1,TRBJ2-5,-,TRBD1,CSVEVGGAGTQYF,TGCAGCGTTGAAGTAGGGGGCGCAGGGACCCAGTACTTC
TRBV28,TRBJ2-3,-,TRBD2,CASQASGSTDTQYF,TGTGCCTCGCAGGCTAGCGGGAGCACAGATACGCAGTATTTT
TRBV11-2,TRBJ2-3,-,-,CASSSDTDTQYF,TGTGCCAGCAGCTCAGACACAGATACGCAGTATTTT
TRBV7-9,TRBJ1-4,-,-,CASSLEGEKLFF,TGTGCCAGCAGCTTAGAGGGTGAAAAACTGTTTTTT
TRBV5-1,TRBJ1-1,-,-,CASSSQVGNTEAFF,TGCGCCAGCAGCTCACAGGTGGGGAACACTGAAGCTTTCTTT
TRBV11-1,TRBJ2-7,-,TRBD2,CASSPGTSGSSYEQYF,TGTGCCAGCAGCCCGGGGACTAGCGGGAGCTCCTACGAGCAGTACTTC
TRBV25-1,TRBJ1-2,once,-,CASSESYRVRGGYTF,TGTGCCAGCAGTGAATCTTACAGGGTGAGGGGTGGCTACACCTTC
TRBV18,TRBJ2-6,-,-,CASSPRDNQVSGANVLTF,TGTGCCAGCTCACCCCGGGACAACCAAGTGAGTGGGGCCAACGTCCTGACTTTC
TRBV11-2,TRBJ2-5,-,-,CASTRQGYQETQYF,TGTGCCAGCACCCGTCAGGGGTACCAAGAGACCCAGTACTTC
TRBV7-3,TRBJ2-3,-,-,CASSYALRRDPDTDTQYF,TGTGCCAGCAGCTACGCCCTCAGGCGGGACCCTGACACAGATACGCAGTATTTT
TRBV7-2,TRBJ1-5,-,TRBD1,CASSGRQGGQPQHF,TGTGCCAGCAGCGGACGACAGGGTGGTCAGCCCCAGCATTTT
TRBV7-3,TRBJ2-2,-,TRBD2,CASSPRAVAGGPGELFF,TGTGCCAGCAGCCCCCGGGCGGTAGCGGGGGGGCCCGGGGAGCTGTTTTTT
TRBV6-6,TRBJ2-5,-,TRBD1,CASSYLQGAFWETQYF,TGTGCCAGCAGTTACCTACAGGGGGCTTTTTGGGAGACCCAGTACTTC
TRBV4-2,TRBJ2-1,few,TRBD2,CASTPTSGNYNEQFF,TGTGCCAGCACCCCGACTAGCGGGAACTACAATGAGCAGTTCTTC
TRBV7-6,TRBJ2-7,-,-,CASSPSLRREQYF,TGTGCCAGCAGCCCGTCCCTACGAAGGGAGCAGTACTTC
TRBV2,TRBJ2-2,few,TRBD2,CASRRGLAGGSGELFF,TGCGCCAGCAGGAGAGGACTAGCGGGAGGAAGCGGGGAGCTGTTTTTT
TRBV28,TRBJ2-3,once,-,CASTLGGVGTQYF,TGTGCCAGCACCCTTGGAGGGGTAGGTACGCAGTATTTT
TRBV11-2,TRBJ1-2,few,TRBD1,CASSPSGQGAQGYTF,TGTGCCAGCAGCCCGTCGGGACAGGGGGCGCAAGGCTACACCTTC
TRBV6-1,TRBJ1-2,-,TRBD1,CASGGQGYYGYTF,TGTGCCAGTGGGGGACAGGGCTACTATGGCTACACCTTC
TRBV2,TRBJ1-1,-,-,CASRELTGLEAFF,TGTGCCAGCCGCGAGTTAACAGGGCTTGAAGCTTTCTTT
TRBV25-1,TRBJ2-7,-,TRBD2,CASSYSGSYEQYF,TGTGCCAGCAGTTATAGCGGGAGCTACGAGCAGTACTTC